This T cell receptor (beta chain) originates from a study of STAT5B mutations in CD4+ large granular lymphocyte leukemia. In the source study's methods: The detection floor for productive clonotype frequency was 2.59 x 10-5. The repertoire was sequenced with immunoSEQ multiplex PCR; TCRdb's copy has only in-frame clones and lacks some. That table supplies the V and J calls and clone size; D and trimming were determined from the DNA. The sample records 25,000 to 35,000 clones, around 81% being singletons. Study conclusions and caveats: About a quarter of private leukemic clonotypes occurred rarely in other patients' non-leukemic repertoires. TRBV06-family usage was enriched in top patient clones (8/27) versus controls (2/35). Without putative leukemic clones, patient CD4-sorted repertoires remained more clonal than healthy CD4+ repertoires.

Between the trimmed V and J ends, which lost 4 bases and 6 bases, there was a span of 12 bases. The CDR3 totals 13 residues. CDR1 and CDR2 (germline): SGHTS, YDEGEE. In regard to this clone: Its antigen is as yet unknown.

The clonotype comes from a human donor in good health. This sequence joins TRBV5-8 and TRBJ2-3; D is unclear. Sequencing was carried out using CD4+ T cells from blood buffy coats. The CDR3 reads CASSRTGPDTQYF. The CDR3 nucleotides read TGTGCCAGCAGCCGGACGGGTCCCGATACGCAGTATTTT.